A single sample gave rise to the 10 T cell receptor beta chains below, sequenced in a study of spatial heterogeneity in lung cancer (dated by TCRdb to between 2017 and 2020). The library was made by 5' RACE. The instrument given in TCRdb is NextSeq 500. Through fastp at Q25 and MiXCR, TCRdb rebuilt clones from the public reads, retaining in-frame beta chains. All rows with the same CDR3 protein become a single entry with the most common DNA and genes. This sample gives tens of thousands of distinct CDR3 sequences in total; about 13% of them show up just once. 50% to 65% of the sample lies in the top ten. In light of the paper, this sample's time point label describes: sample taken at primary tumor resection. Whole RNA extracted from tumor and nontumor lung tissue, or from cryopreserved PBMC samples, was used for TCR sequencing without cell sorting. The sample consisted of PBMCs, taken at surgery. Receptors originate from a male donor with early-stage non-small cell lung cancer.

The chain carries TRBV7-2 and TRBJ2-6; possible D gene TRBD2, 6 bases. Trimming took off 2 bases at V and 0 bases at J, with 11 bases between the two ends. CDR1 SGHTA and CDR2 FQGNSA come from the germline V gene. The CDR3 sequence is 17 residues long. The CDR3 is CASSLSSGDSGANVLTF. CDR3 in DNA: TGTGCCAGCAGCTTAAGTTCGGGGGACTCTGGGGCCAACGTCCTGACTTTC.

This chain joins TRBV15 and TRBJ2-3, with TRBD1 matching 7 bases. Germline assignment: CDR1 LNHNV and CDR2 YYDKDF (reference sequence). Trimming took 1 base from V and 2 from J; bases not matched to a gene: 6. The CDR3 length is 16 residues. The CDR3 loop reads CATSRGTGEFTDTQYF. The CDR3 DNA reads TGTGCCACCAGCAGAGGGACAGGAGAGTTCACAGATACGCAGTATTTT.

This clonotype was seen ten or more times. The chain combines TRBV5-1 with TRBJ2-3; 9 bases are a match to TRBD1. V dropped 0 bases and J dropped 4; count of bases not matched to a gene: 9. The CDR3 consists of 17 residues. Germline lookup yields CDR1 SGHRS and CDR2 YFSETQ. The CDR3 DNA reads as TGCGCCAGCAGCTTGGTCACCTCGGGACAGGGTGCAGATACGCAGTATTTT. Amino acids: CASSLVTSGQGADTQYF.

The sample holds one count of this clonotype. The chain has TRBV10-3 and TRBJ2-2; possibly TRBD2 for D (5 bases). V was cut by 3 bases and J by 6 bases, with 14 bases left in between. Germline CDR1 and CDR2: ENHRY and SYGVKD. The CDR3 length is 15 residues. Here the CDR3 reads CAISDPRGEAGELFF. DNA for the CDR3: TGTGCCATCAGTGATCCTCGGGGAGAGGCCGGGGAGCTGTTTTTT.

The V call is TRBV18, the J call TRBJ2-7, with 10 nucleotides matching TRBD1. The CDR3 has 16 amino acids. Germline CDR1 reads KGHSH; CDR2 reads LQKENI. V was clipped by 0 bases and J by 3 bases; unmatched bases: 5. CDR3 bases: TGTGCCAGCTCACCACCGTACGGGACAGGGGACTACGAGCAGTACTTC. Translating gives CASSPPYGTGDYEQYF.

This clonotype was observed a few times. V and J are TRBV3-1 and TRBJ2-3, with D perhaps being TRBD1 or TRBD2 (5 bases each). The CDR3 is 15 amino acids. Trimming took 2 bases from V and 5 from J, leaving 14 bases between them. Looked up from germline, CDR1 is LGHDT and CDR2 is YNNKEL (reference sequence). The CDR3 DNA reads as TGTGCCAGCAGCCAATATGGGGACCAGGGAGATACGCAGTATTTT. Amino acids: CASSQYGDQGDTQYF.

This clonotype was seen more than once but under ten times. The chain combines TRBV4-1 with TRBJ1-2; no definite D call. V lost 1 base to trimming and J lost 5 bases, with 8 bases between them. The germline gives CDR1 MGHRA, CDR2 YSYEKL. CDR3 length: 13 residues. CDR3 coding DNA: TGCGCCAGCAGCCAAGTTGGGCAGTATGGCTACACCTTC. Its protein is CASSQVGQYGYTF.

This clonotype was seen repeatedly, ten times or more. The CDR3 is CASSAGYTDTQYF. The CDR3 nucleotides read TGCGCCAGCAGCGCAGGGTATACAGATACGCAGTATTTT. The V gene is TRBV5-1, the J gene TRBJ2-3; possibly TRBD1 for D (5 bases). This CDR3 contains 13 residues. CDR1 and CDR2 (germline): SGHRS, YFSETQ. The germline V and J ends were trimmed by 4 bases and 3 bases, with 9 bases remaining between them.

The V call is TRBV5-1, the J call TRBJ1-1; D is undetermined. Germline values: CDR1 SGHRS, CDR2 YFSETQ. Deletions cut 7 bases from V and 4 bases from J, with 14 bases between. The CDR3 sequence is 13 residues long. The CDR3 sequence: CASSISVGTEAFF. In DNA form, the CDR3 reads TGCGCCAGCTCCATCTCGGTGGGCACTGAAGCTTTCTTT.

This clonotype was recorded many times. The chain is built from TRBV28 and TRBJ2-3; 9 bases line up with TRBD2. J gave up 0 bases and V 6 bases, and 4 bases lay outside the gene matches. CDR1 MDHEN and CDR2 SYDVKM come from the germline V gene. The CDR3 sequence is 15 residues long. This chain's CDR3 is CASSQLAGSTDTQYF. The DNA for the CDR3 is TGTGCCAGCAGCCAACTAGCGGGTAGCACAGATACGCAGTATTTT.